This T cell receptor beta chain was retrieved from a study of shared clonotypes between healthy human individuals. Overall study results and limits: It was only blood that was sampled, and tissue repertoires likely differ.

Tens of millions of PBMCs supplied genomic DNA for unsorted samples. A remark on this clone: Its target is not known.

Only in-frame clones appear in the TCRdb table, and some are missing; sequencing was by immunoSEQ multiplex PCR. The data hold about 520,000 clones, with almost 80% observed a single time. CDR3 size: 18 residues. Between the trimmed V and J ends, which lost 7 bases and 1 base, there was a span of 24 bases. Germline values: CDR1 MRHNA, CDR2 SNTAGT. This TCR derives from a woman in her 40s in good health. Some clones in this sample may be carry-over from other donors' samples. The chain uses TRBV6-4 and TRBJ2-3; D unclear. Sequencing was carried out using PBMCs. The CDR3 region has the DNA TGTGCCAGCACCCCCGAGCTGGGCCTGCTCGTCCGCACAGATACGCAGTATTTT. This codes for CASTPELGLLVRTDTQYF.